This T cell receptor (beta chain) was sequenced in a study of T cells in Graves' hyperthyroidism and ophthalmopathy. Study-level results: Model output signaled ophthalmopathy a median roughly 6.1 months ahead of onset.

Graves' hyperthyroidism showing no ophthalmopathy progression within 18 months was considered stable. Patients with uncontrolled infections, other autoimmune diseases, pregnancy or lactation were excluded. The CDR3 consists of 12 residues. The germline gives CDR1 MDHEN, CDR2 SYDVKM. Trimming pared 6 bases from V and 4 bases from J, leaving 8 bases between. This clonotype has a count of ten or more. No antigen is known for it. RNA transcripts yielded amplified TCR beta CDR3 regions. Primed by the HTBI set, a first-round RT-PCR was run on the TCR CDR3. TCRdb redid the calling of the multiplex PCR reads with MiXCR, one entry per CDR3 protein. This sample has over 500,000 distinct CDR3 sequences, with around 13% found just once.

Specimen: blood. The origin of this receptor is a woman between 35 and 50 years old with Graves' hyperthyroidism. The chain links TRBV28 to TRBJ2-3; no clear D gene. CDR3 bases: TGTGCCAGCAGACGACTTCCAGATACGCAGTATTTT. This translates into CASRRLPDTQYF.